A single sample gave rise to the 17 T cell receptor beta chains below, sequenced in a study of blood T cell repertoires in COVID-19. TCRdb keeps only in-frame clones here, not all; method: immunoSEQ multiplex PCR. The table records around 220,000 clones, roughly nine tenths of them present only once. Sequenced input: peripheral blood. Receptor source: a man aged 35 to 55 with active or convalescent COVID-19.

The chain uses TRBV5-6 and TRBJ2-7; weak D call: TRBD1 (6 bases). V was pared by 0 bases and J by 5 bases, with 12 bases between. Looked up from germline, CDR1 is SGHDT and CDR2 is YYEEEE. This CDR3 has 14 amino acids. The CDR3 region is CASSLEQGNHEQYF. CDR3 DNA sequence: TGTGCCAGCAGCTTGGAACAGGGAAACCACGAGCAGTACTTC.

The genes are TRBV30 and TRBJ1-1, with 7 bases matching TRBD1. Germline V gives CDR1 GTSNPN, CDR2 SVGIG (reference sequence). This CDR3 comprises 14 residues. J gave up 4 bases and V 0 bases, and 5 bases lay outside the gene matches. The CDR3 nucleotides are TGTGCCTGGAGTGTACTCTCAGGGGGCACTGAAGCTTTCTTT. It codes for CAWSVLSGGTEAFF. The full variable domain, rest sourced from reference TRBV30 and TRBJ1-1, is SQTIHQWPATLVQPVGSPLSLECTVEGTSNPNLYWYRQAAGRGLQLLFYSVGIGQISSEVPQNLSASRPQDRQFILSSKKLLLSDSGFYLCAWSVLSGGTEAFFGQGTRLTVV.

The chain recombines TRBV5-1 with TRBJ2-7, with 7 bases matching TRBD2. The ends lost 1 base at V and 2 bases at J; junction bases unmatched: 6. Germline V gives CDR1 SGHRS, CDR2 YFSETQ. CDR3 size: 15 residues. CDR3: CASSLNSGSPYEQYF. The CDR3 DNA is TGCGCCAGCAGCTTGAATAGCGGGTCTCCCTACGAGCAGTACTTC. The full variable domain, its missing parts supplied by reference TRBV5-1 and TRBJ2-7, is KAGVTQTPRYLIKTRGQQVTLSCSPISGHRSVSWYQQTPGQGLQFLFEYFSETQRNKGNFPGRFSGRQFSNSRSEMNVSTLELGDSALYLCASSLNSGSPYEQYFGPGTRLTVT.

V usage is TRBV9 and J usage is TRBJ2-1, with D unresolved. Germline V CDR1 and CDR2: SGDLS, YYNGEE. The V gene lost 0 bases and the J gene lost 2 bases, with 15 bases spanning the gap. CDR3 length: 17 residues. The CDR3 DNA is TGTGCCAGCAGCGTAGCGGTTGTGGAGAGCCCCTACAATGAGCAGTTCTTC. Amino acids: CASSVAVVESPYNEQFF.

This chain connects TRBV5-1 to TRBJ1-2; possibly TRBD1 for D (5 bases). This CDR3 is 15 amino acids long. Deletions cut 4 bases from V and 3 bases from J, with 16 bases between. Germline lookup yields CDR1 SGHRS and CDR2 YFSETQ. DNA for the CDR3: TGCGCCAGCAGCCTCCTCCCCGGGGGAGACTATGGCTACACCTTC. Its protein product is CASSLLPGGDYGYTF. The full variable domain, with the rest looked up from reference TRBV5-1 and TRBJ1-2, is KAGVTQTPRYLIKTRGQQVTLSCSPISGHRSVSWYQQTPGQGLQFLFEYFSETQRNKGNFPGRFSGRQFSNSRSEMNVSTLELGDSALYLCASSLLPGGDYGYTFGSGTRLTVV.

CDR3 in DNA: TGTGCCAGCAGCGTAAGCCGGAACACTGAAGCTTTCTTT. The encoded protein is CASSVSRNTEAFF. The V call is TRBV9, the J call TRBJ1-1; D is unresolved. Germline V gene data show CDR1 as SGDLS and CDR2 as YYNGEE. The CDR3 runs 13 residues. The ends were cut back, 1 base at V and 1 base at J, with 5 bases in the middle.

The gene calls are TRBV7-3 and TRBJ2-3; 10 nucleotides agree with TRBD2. Germline V gene lookup returns CDR1 SGHTA and CDR2 FQGTGA. J gave up 4 bases and V 5 bases, and 3 bases lay outside the gene matches. CDR3 length: 14 residues. DNA of the CDR3: TGTGCCAGCAGCGGAGGGACTAGCGCAGATACGCAGTATTTT. It yields the protein CASSGGTSADTQYF.

The V and J genes are TRBV5-1 and TRBJ1-4, with D maybe TRBD1 (5 bases). V was pared by 0 bases and J by 8 bases, with 17 bases between. There are 16 residues in the CDR3. Germline CDR1 and CDR2: SGHRS and YFSETQ. Here the CDR3 reads CASSLGTLLVEEKLFF. CDR3 nucleotide sequence: TGCGCCAGCAGCTTGGGGACACTTCTCGTGGAGGAAAAACTGTTTTTT.

The chain is built from TRBV6-4 and TRBJ1-2; 9 positions agree with TRBD1. The germline V gene encodes CDR1 MRHNA and CDR2 SNTAGT. The length of the CDR3 is 14 residues. Losses at the gene ends were 2 bases for V and 8 bases for J; bases not matched to a gene: 6. CDR3 sequence: CASSDPGQGFGYTF. The CDR3 nucleotides are TGTGCCAGCAGTGACCCGGGACAGGGTTTCGGCTACACCTTC.

This clone was detected once. The rearrangement links TRBV5-4 to TRBJ2-3; perhaps TRBD1 as D (6 bases). Germline V CDR1 and CDR2: SGHNT, YYREEE (reference sequence). Trimming stripped 4 bases from V and 3 bases from J, with 18 bases between. The CDR3 is made up of 16 amino acids. The CDR3 region is CASSLRKRGLTDTQYF. CDR3 in DNA: TGTGCCAGCAGCCTACGGAAGAGGGGGTTGACAGATACGCAGTATTTT.

This chain connects TRBV11-2 to TRBJ1-1; 7 bases agree with TRBD1. The germline gives CDR1 SGHAT, CDR2 FQNNGV. The length of the CDR3 is 16 residues. V shed 4 bases, J shed 1 base, and the junction held 9 bases outside the gene matches. CDR3 DNA: TGTGCCAGCAGCTCTGCTACAGGGGAAGGGAACACTGAAGCTTTCTTT. Amino acid sequence: CASSSATGEGNTEAFF.

The rearrangement links TRBV11-2 to TRBJ2-7; D unresolved. The CDR3 extends over 13 amino acids. Germline assignment: CDR1 SGHAT and CDR2 FQNNGV. V lost 1 base and J 3 bases, leaving 7 bases between the germline ends. In DNA, the CDR3 is TGTGCCAGCAGCTTAGGGGCCTTCTACGAGCAGTACTTC. Protein: CASSLGAFYEQYF.

V is TRBV18 and J is TRBJ2-7; 13 bases are shared with TRBD2. The germline V gene has CDR1 KGHSH and CDR2 LQKENI. V dropped 5 bases and J dropped 0; count of bases not matched to a gene: 4. The CDR3 has 16 residues. The chain's CDR3 is CASSFRLAGGSYEQYF. The CDR3 region has the DNA TGTGCCAGCTCATTTCGACTAGCGGGGGGCTCCTACGAGCAGTACTTC. The whole variable domain, filled in from reference TRBV18 and TRBJ2-7, reads NAGVMQNPRHLVRRRGQEARLRCSPMKGHSHVYWYRQLPEEGLKFMVYLQKENIIDESGMPKERFSAEFPKEGPSILRIQQVVRGDSAAYFCASSFRLAGGSYEQYFGPGTRLTVT.

The chain couples TRBV5-5 to TRBJ2-7; the D is unclear. With 1 base removed from V and 2 bases from J, the gap between germline ends came to 7 bases. This CDR3 region has 13 residues. The V gene's germline CDR1 is SGHKS and CDR2 YYEKEE (reference sequence). For the CDR3, the DNA is TGTGCCAGCAGCTTGAATAGAGCCTACGAGCAGTACTTC. As protein: CASSLNRAYEQYF.

V gene TRBV28 combines with J gene TRBJ1-2; D unresolved. CDR3 size: 12 residues. Germline V lookup: CDR1 MDHEN, CDR2 SYDVKM. V was shortened by 5 bases and J by 4 bases, with 8 bases between the two germline ends. The CDR3 coding sequence is TGTGCCAGCAGTGCCGAGAGCTATGGCTACACCTTC. Its protein is CASSAESYGYTF.

The genes are TRBV2 and TRBJ2-2, with 12 bases matching TRBD2. CDR3 length equals 19 residues. Germline V gene data show CDR1 as SNHLY and CDR2 as FYNNEI. The trim removed 4 bases at V and 5 bases at J, leaving 14 bases unmatched. The CDR3 DNA sequence: TGTGCCAGCAGTGGACCCCTAGCGGGGGGGCGTCTTCGAACCGGGGAGCTGTTTTTT. This encodes CASSGPLAGGRLRTGELFF.

In DNA, the CDR3 is TGTGCCAGCAGGCCCAGGGGGGATGGCTACACCTTC. Its translation: CASRPRGDGYTF. This chain joins TRBV27 and TRBJ1-2, with 7 nucleotides matching TRBD1. The CDR3 has 12 amino acids. V shed 6 bases, J shed 6 bases, and the junction held 4 bases outside the gene matches. Germline CDR1 and CDR2: MNHEY and SMNVEV (reference sequence).